This T cell receptor (beta chain) was sequenced for a study of cytomegalovirus exposure and HLA in healthy donors. The study's findings and limits: As a later analysis showed, a missense DCLRE1C variant was linked to trimming of TCR beta V- and J-genes.

The PCR contained 60 Vbeta and 13 Jbeta primers. The repertoire was sequenced with immunoSEQ multiplex PCR; TCRdb's copy has only in-frame clones and lacks some. Of about 110,000 clones in the sample, approximately 72% are singletons; the top ten hold roughly 1.9%. Trimming shortened V by 0 bases and J by 1 base, and 13 bases separated the two germline ends. The CDR3 length is 17 residues. Germline V lookup: CDR1 LGHNA, CDR2 YSLEER. Concerning this clone itself: What it recognizes is unknown.

Sequenced material: PBMCs. This clonotype was sampled from a man younger than 45 in good health and CMV-seronegative. The V call is TRBV4-3, the J call TRBJ2-1; no definite D call. The CDR3 DNA follows: TGCGCCAGCAGCCAAGACCCGGGTCTTCGGTCCTACAATGAGCAGTTCTTC. Protein product: CASSQDPGLRSYNEQFF.